Listed below are T cell receptor beta chains from one sample, sequenced in a study of vaccination and CD4 T cells after COVID-19. TCRdb re-called the PCR reads with MiXCR, one entry per CDR3 protein. Of 21,000 or so distinct CDR3 sequences listed, 60% to 75% are singletons. These receptors' targets are unknown. The sequenced material came from CD4+ T cells from blood, cultured in vitro. The receptor source for this set is a human donor who had recovered from COVID-19. Each CDR3 is given with its conserved first and last residue. The order of the fields is clone size, D gene, V gene, J gene, CDR3 protein, CDR3 DNA. The D gene is left open where the match is weak. Clone size is shown for a subset of rows, as once, few, many or a class of expanded clone.

>-|TRBD1|TRBV20-1|TRBJ2-5
CSPGDRGSKLQETQYF
TGCAGTCCCGGGGACAGGGGCAGTAAATTACAAGAGACCCAGTACTTC
>few|-|TRBV20-1|TRBJ1-2
CSAALQENYGYTF
TGCAGTGCCGCCCTTCAGGAGAACTATGGCTACACCTTC
>-|-|TRBV7-9|TRBJ1-1
CASSLGLTEAFF
TGTGCCAGCAGCTTAGGACTGACTGAAGCTTTCTTT
>-|-|TRBV20-1|TRBJ1-5
CSARQGIDNQPQHF
TGCAGTGCTAGACAGGGGATCGACAATCAGCCCCAGCATTTT
>few|TRBD1|TRBV2|TRBJ1-2
CASGGTGGNYGYTF
TGTGCCAGCGGCGGGACAGGGGGCAACTATGGCTACACCTTC
>-|-|TRBV28|TRBJ1-5
CASWTGRERGNQPQHF
TGTGCCAGCTGGACTGGACGGGAGAGGGGCAATCAGCCCCAGCATTTT
>-|-|TRBV28|TRBJ1-4
CASSQHPRGEKLFF
TGTGCCAGCAGTCAACACCCCCGGGGGGAAAAACTGTTTTTT
>-|-|TRBV14|TRBJ2-7
CASSQDGPGEYF
TGTGCCAGCAGCCAGGACGGGCCCGGGGAGTACTTC
>-|TRBD2|TRBV9|TRBJ2-7
CASSVSSGRTEQYF
TGTGCCAGCAGCGTTTCTAGCGGGAGAACCGAGCAGTACTTC
>once|-|TRBV11-1|TRBJ1-4
CASSLGEKLFF
TGTGCCAGCAGCTTAGGTGAAAAACTGTTTTTT
>once|TRBD1|TRBV18|TRBJ1-5
CASSPLAGGSGQPQHF
TGTGCCAGCTCACCACTGGCAGGGGGCTCTGGTCAGCCCCAGCATTTT
>once|-|TRBV6-1|TRBJ1-5
CASSLTPVGNQPQHF
TGTGCCAGCAGCCTAACCCCCGTGGGCAATCAGCCCCAGCATTTT
>once|-|TRBV27|TRBJ1-6
CASSSRGTPYNSPLHF
TGTGCCAGCAGTTCCCGAGGGACTCCATATAATTCACCCCTCCACTTT
>few|-|TRBV20-1|TRBJ1-5
CSARGGANQPQHF
TGCAGTGCTAGAGGAGGGGCCAATCAGCCCCAGCATTTT
>-|TRBD1|TRBV7-8|TRBJ2-2
CASSSGQVQNTGELFF
TGTGCCAGCAGCTCCGGACAGGTCCAGAACACCGGGGAGCTGTTTTTT
>few|TRBD1|TRBV27|TRBJ1-2
CASAGTGLGYTF
TGTGCCAGTGCCGGGACAGGTCTTGGCTACACCTTC
>-|-|TRBV20-1|TRBJ1-5
CSARMGGGQPQHF
TGCAGTGCTAGAATGGGCGGCGGTCAGCCCCAGCATTTT
>-|-|TRBV7-3|TRBJ1-1
CASSSQGPLGTEAFF
TGTGCCAGCAGCTCCCAAGGTCCGCTGGGCACTGAAGCTTTCTTT
>few|TRBD1|TRBV6-1|TRBJ1-5
CASSPDRGHQPQHF
TGTGCCAGCAGCCCTGACAGGGGGCATCAGCCCCAGCATTTT
>once|TRBD1|TRBV6-1|TRBJ1-6
CASRPPGQGSGSPLHF
TGTGCCAGCAGACCTCCCGGACAGGGTTCGGGATCACCCCTCCACTTT
>-|-|TRBV6-1|TRBJ2-5
CASKTGLETQYF
TGTGCCAGCAAAACAGGGTTGGAGACCCAGTACTTC
>few|TRBD1|TRBV5-1|TRBJ2-7
CASSSGQGHYEQYF
TGCGCCAGCAGCTCCGGACAGGGACACTACGAGCAGTACTTC
>-|-|TRBV11-2|TRBJ1-1
CASSPARGLAFF
TGTGCCAGCAGCCCGGCGAGGGGCCTGGCTTTCTTT
>few|TRBD1|TRBV11-2|TRBJ1-2
CASSPNRQGRDGYTF
TGTGCCAGCAGCCCAAACCGACAGGGACGGGATGGCTACACCTTC
>-|-|TRBV6-2/TRBV6-3|TRBJ2-7
CASSPFGRDYEQYF
TGTGCCAGCAGCCCCTTTGGAAGGGACTACGAGCAGTACTTC
>-|-|TRBV20-1|TRBJ1-2
CSALLTAGGYTF
TGCAGTGCGCTTTTAACGGCCGGGGGCTACACCTTC
>-|-|TRBV20-1|TRBJ2-7
CSAREFGRGQPAEQYF
TGCAGTGCTAGAGAGTTTGGGCGGGGACAACCGGCCGAGCAGTACTTC
>-|TRBD2|TRBV7-2|TRBJ2-5
CASSLGLAGGGQETQYF
TGTGCCAGCAGCTTAGGACTAGCGGGAGGGGGCCAAGAGACCCAGTACTTC
>-|TRBD2|TRBV20-1|TRBJ2-3
CSARVGLAGSDTQYF
TGCAGTGCTAGAGTAGGACTAGCGGGATCAGATACGCAGTATTTT
>-|-|TRBV6-2/TRBV6-3|TRBJ1-2
CASVRAREIGYGYTF
TGTGCCAGCGTGAGGGCCAGGGAGATCGGCTATGGCTACACCTTC
>once|-|TRBV6-1|TRBJ1-3
CAISDQVGVAGNTIYF
TGTGCCATCAGTGACCAGGTGGGGGTGGCTGGAAACACCATATATTTT
>-|-|TRBV6-5|TRBJ1-6
CASSYRGNSDSPLHF
TGTGCCAGCAGTTACCGGGGGAATTCCGATTCACCCCTCCACTTT
>few|TRBD1|TRBV20-1|TRBJ2-4
CSASGQGRSIQYF
TGCAGTGCTAGCGGACAGGGACGGAGCATTCAGTACTTC
>-|-|TRBV20-1|TRBJ1-5
CSAGGRQSARNQPQHF
TGCAGTGCTGGGGGAAGACAGTCAGCACGCAATCAGCCCCAGCATTTT
>-|-|TRBV6-2/TRBV6-3|TRBJ1-5
CASSYSWTPSGNQPQHF
TGTGCCAGCAGTTACTCTTGGACGCCCTCGGGCAATCAGCCCCAGCATTTT
>-|TRBD1|TRBV19|TRBJ1-2
CASSARQGYGYTF
TGTGCCAGTAGTGCCCGACAGGGTTATGGCTACACCTTC
>-|-|TRBV20-1|TRBJ1-3
CSARPDRSSGNTIYF
TGCAGTGCTAGACCTGACAGGAGCTCTGGAAACACCATATATTTT
>-|-|TRBV5-1|TRBJ1-1
CASSTTKNTEAFF
TGCGCCAGCAGTACGACAAAGAACACTGAAGCTTTCTTT
>-|-|TRBV6-1|TRBJ1-1
CASSEAWRGGTEAFF
TGTGCCAGCAGTGAAGCTTGGAGGGGTGGAACTGAAGCTTTCTTT
>once|-|TRBV28|TRBJ1-2
CASKGSRGYTF
TGTGCCAGCAAAGGGAGTCGTGGCTACACCTTC
>-|TRBD1|TRBV5-6|TRBJ1-2
CASSTRTGGGIYGYTF
TGTGCCAGCAGCACACGGACAGGGGGGGGAATATATGGCTACACCTTC